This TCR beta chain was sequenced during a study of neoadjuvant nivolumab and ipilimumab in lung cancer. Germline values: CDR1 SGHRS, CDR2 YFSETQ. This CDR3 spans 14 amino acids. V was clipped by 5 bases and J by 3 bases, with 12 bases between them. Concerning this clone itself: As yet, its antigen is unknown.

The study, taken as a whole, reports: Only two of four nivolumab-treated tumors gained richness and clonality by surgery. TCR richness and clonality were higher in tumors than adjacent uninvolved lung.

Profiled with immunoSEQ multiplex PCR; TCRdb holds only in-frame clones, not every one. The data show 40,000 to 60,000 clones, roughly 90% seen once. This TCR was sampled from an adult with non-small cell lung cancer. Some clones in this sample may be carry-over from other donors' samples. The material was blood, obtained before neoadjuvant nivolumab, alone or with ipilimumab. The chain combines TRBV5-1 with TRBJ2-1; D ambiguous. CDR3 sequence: CASRGSTDYNEQFF. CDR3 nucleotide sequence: TGCGCCAGCAGGGGAAGCACGGACTACAATGAGCAGTTCTTC. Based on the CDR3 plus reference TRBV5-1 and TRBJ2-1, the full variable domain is KAGVTQTPRYLIKTRGQQVTLSCSPISGHRSVSWYQQTPGQGLQFLFEYFSETQRNKGNFPGRFSGRQFSNSRSEMNVSTLELGDSALYLCASRGSTDYNEQFFGPGTRLTVL.